These 26 T cell receptor beta chains were all obtained from the same sample, sequenced in a study of Ad26.COV2.S vaccination and SARS-CoV-2 variants. The data were produced by immunoSEQ multiplex PCR, yet TCRdb's version contains in-frame clones alone and is incomplete. Of 350,000 to 450,000 clones in the sample, about 90% were seen once. Sequences were derived from peripheral blood, sampled after recovery from COVID-19. These receptors were collected from a human donor who had recovered from COVID-19.

This chain joins TRBV6-6 and TRBJ1-1; the D gene is possibly TRBD1 (5 bases). Deletions cut 4 bases from V and 0 bases from J, with 12 bases between. Germline CDR1 MNHNY, CDR2 SVGAGI (reference sequence). CDR3 length equals 15 residues. The CDR3 region is CASSFSTVVNTEAFF. CDR3 DNA: TGTGCCAGCAGTTTTTCGACAGTTGTGAACACTGAAGCTTTCTTT.

This clone is a singleton in its sample. This sequence joins TRBV27 and TRBJ2-7, with a weak D call TRBD1 (6 bases). V gave up 3 bases and J gave up 5 bases, with 8 bases separating them. Germline V lookup: CDR1 MNHEY, CDR2 SMNVEV (reference sequence). The CDR3 length is 12 residues. The CDR3 loop is CASSFRGDEQYF. The CDR3 DNA is TGTGCCAGCAGTTTCAGGGGTGACGAGCAGTACTTC.

This chain joins TRBV5-5 and TRBJ1-5; a weak D match, TRBD1 (6 bases). Trimming left V 4 bases short and J 0 bases short, with 11 bases between. From germline, CDR1 is SGHKS and CDR2 YYEKEE (reference sequence). CDR3 size: 15 residues. In DNA, the CDR3 is TGTGCCAGCAGCGAGGACAGTTATAGCAATCAGCCCCAGCATTTT. Translated: CASSEDSYSNQPQHF.

The chain couples TRBV10-3 to TRBJ1-4; 7 bases line up with TRBD1. This CDR3 contains 16 residues. Germline V CDR1 and CDR2: ENHRY, SYGVKD. V dropped 3 bases and J dropped 2; count of bases not matched to a gene: 6. CDR3 sequence (DNA): TGTGCCATCAGTGACTCAAGGGGGCATACTAATGAAAAACTGTTTTTT. Translating gives CAISDSRGHTNEKLFF.

The rearrangement joins TRBV5-8 to TRBJ2-2, with D possibly TRBD1 on 6 matching bases. This CDR3 is 15 amino acids long. Germline-derived CDR1 and CDR2 are SGHTS and YDEGEE. V lost 5 bases and J 1 base, leaving 12 bases between the germline ends. CDR3 residues: CASRGATGNTGELFF. As DNA, the CDR3 is TGTGCCAGCAGAGGGGCGACAGGGAACACCGGGGAGCTGTTTTTT.

The chain employs TRBV11-2 and TRBJ2-4; no definite D call. Trimming removed 4 bases from V and 0 bases from J, with 16 bases in between. The CDR3 is made up of 17 amino acids. Germline V CDR1 and CDR2: SGHAT, FQNNGV. The chain's CDR3 is CASSYHLISIAKNIQYF. CDR3 coding DNA: TGTGCCAGCAGCTACCACCTAATATCTATAGCCAAAAACATTCAGTACTTC.

The rearrangement uses TRBV2 and TRBJ1-6; 12 bases are a match to TRBD1. Germline CDR1 and CDR2: SNHLY and FYNNEI. This CDR3 region has 14 residues. V shed 7 bases and J 10 bases; nucleotides not matched to a gene: 5. The DNA of the CDR3 is TGTGCCAGCATGGGACAGGGGGCGCACTCACCCCTCCACTTT. Translating gives CASMGQGAHSPLHF.

J is TRBJ2-7 and V is TRBV9; 11 bases match TRBD2. V lost 2 bases, J lost 4 bases, and 2 bases stayed unmatched. This CDR3 is 14 amino acids long. The V gene's germline CDR1 is SGDLS and CDR2 YYNGEE. CDR3 sequence: CASSVASGGYEQYF. The CDR3 DNA reads as TGTGCCAGCAGCGTGGCTAGCGGGGGGTACGAGCAGTACTTC.

This chain connects TRBV5-4 to TRBJ2-5; no definite D call. This CDR3 is 15 amino acids long. Trimming stripped 0 bases from V and 5 bases from J, with 14 bases between. Per the germline V gene, CDR1 is SGHNT and CDR2 is YYREEE (reference sequence). The CDR3 here is CASSLDSISLETQYF. The CDR3, as DNA: TGTGCCAGCAGCTTGGACAGCATCTCTCTGGAGACCCAGTACTTC. Using reference TRBV5-4 and TRBJ2-5 for the parts outside the CDR3, the full variable domain is ETGVTQSPTHLIKTRGQQVTLRCSSQSGHNTVSWYQQALGQGPQFIFQYYREEENGRGNFPPRFSGLQFPNYSSELNVNALELDDSALYLCASSLDSISLETQYFGPGTRLLVL.

The J gene is TRBJ1-6, the V gene TRBV12-3 or TRBV12-4; 7 bases fit TRBD1. J gave up 6 bases and V 11 bases, and 4 bases lay outside the gene matches. This CDR3 region has 12 residues. This CDR3 reads CASSGGNSPLHF. The CDR3 DNA reads TGTGCCTCTTCAGGGGGTAATTCACCCCTCCACTTT.

This clone was seen more than once but under ten times. This sequence joins TRBV7-9 and TRBJ1-1; D is undetermined. Per the germline V gene, CDR1 is SEHNR and CDR2 is FQNEAQ (reference sequence). V was trimmed by 3 bases and J by 3 bases, leaving 11 bases between them. The CDR3 has 14 residues. Here the CDR3 reads CASSFGNQDTEAFF. The CDR3 DNA follows: TGTGCCAGCAGCTTCGGGAATCAGGACACTGAAGCTTTCTTT.

This chain connects TRBV19 to TRBJ1-1, with D unclear. This CDR3 spans 17 amino acids. V was shortened by 6 bases and J by 5 bases, with 25 bases between the two germline ends. Germline CDR1 and CDR2: LNHDA and SQIVND (reference sequence). As DNA, the CDR3 is TGTGCCAGTAGGTCGGCCAGGCAAAGATCGGGTATGACTGAAGCTTTCTTT. It translates to CASRSARQRSGMTEAFF.

This clone appeared a few times. The chain uses TRBV10-1 and TRBJ1-2; D is uncertain. V was clipped by 3 bases and J by 7 bases, with 12 bases between them. The germline V gene encodes CDR1 WNHNN and CDR2 SYGVQD (reference sequence). This CDR3 has 13 residues. In DNA, the CDR3 is TGCGCCAGCAGTGAACATATCTACGGTGGCTACACCTTC. It encodes CASSEHIYGGYTF.

The chain carries TRBV18 and TRBJ1-2; D remains ambiguous. Looked up from germline, CDR1 is KGHSH and CDR2 is LQKENI. CDR3 length: 13 residues. V shed 0 bases and J shed 0 bases, with 2 bases lying between them. Written as DNA, the CDR3 is TGTGCCAGCTCACCACCGGCTAACTATGGCTACACCTTC. Encoded protein: CASSPPANYGYTF. Full variable domain (remainder filled in from reference TRBV18 and TRBJ1-2): NAGVMQNPRHLVRRRGQEARLRCSPMKGHSHVYWYRQLPEEGLKFMVYLQKENIIDESGMPKERFSAEFPKEGPSILRIQQVVRGDSAAYFCASSPPANYGYTFGSGTRLTVV.

V is TRBV3-1 (or the pseudogene TRBV3-2) and J is TRBJ1-2; no reliable D call. Germline CDR1 is LGHDT and CDR2 is YNNKEL (reference sequence). The length of the CDR3 is 13 residues. V lost 2 bases and J lost 5, with 9 bases in between. The CDR3, as DNA: TGTGCCAGCAGCCAACTTAGGTCGTATGGCTACACCTTC. This gives the protein CASSQLRSYGYTF.

The V call is TRBV7-9, the J call TRBJ2-5; D remains ambiguous. Trimming removed 5 bases at V and 5 bases at J, with 15 bases between. Germline V gene sequence: CDR1 SEHNR, CDR2 FQNEAQ (reference sequence). The CDR3 covers 14 residues. As DNA, the CDR3 is TGTGCCAGCAGCCTCCCCCAGATCGCGGAGACCCAGTACTTC. Protein: CASSLPQIAETQYF. The full variable domain, its missing parts supplied by reference TRBV7-9 and TRBJ2-5, is DTGVSQNPRHKITKRGQNVTFRCDPISEHNRLYWYRQTLGQGPEFLTYFQNEAQLEKSRLLSDRFSAERPKGSFSTLEIQRTEQGDSAMYLCASSLPQIAETQYFGPGTRLLVL.

This chain links TRBV7-9 with TRBJ1-2; D is perhaps TRBD1 (6 bases). Germline V CDR1 and CDR2: SEHNR, FQNEAQ (reference sequence). V lost 5 bases and J lost 5, with 15 bases in between. The CDR3 loop spans 14 amino acids. The CDR3: CASSHPGESYGYTF. The DNA for the CDR3 is TGTGCCAGCAGCCACCCAGGGGAATCGTATGGCTACACCTTC.

V usage is TRBV4-1 and J usage is TRBJ1-1; D not certain. Germline V gives CDR1 MGHRA, CDR2 YSYEKL. Trimming pared 1 base from V and 1 base from J, leaving 10 bases between. This CDR3 spans 15 amino acids. CDR3 in DNA: TGCGCCAGCAGCCAAGCCCGGAACCAGAACACTGAAGCTTTCTTT. Amino acids: CASSQARNQNTEAFF.

CDR3 in DNA: TGTGCCTGGAGTCCCCTGGGGGAGGGGCGGTACGAGCAGTACTTC. Translated: CAWSPLGEGRYEQYF. The rearrangement joins TRBV30 to TRBJ2-7; TRBD2 matches 7 bases. The CDR3 loop spans 15 amino acids. J was trimmed by 4 bases and V by 2 bases; bases with no gene match: 11. Germline lookup yields CDR1 GTSNPN and CDR2 SVGIG (reference sequence). The full variable domain, with the rest looked up from reference TRBV30 and TRBJ2-7, is SQTIHQWPATLVQPVGSPLSLECTVEGTSNPNLYWYRQAAGRGLQLLFYSVGIGQISSEVPQNLSASRPQDRQFILSSKKLLLSDSGFYLCAWSPLGEGRYEQYFGPGTRLTVT.

V is TRBV3-1 (or the pseudogene TRBV3-2) and J is TRBJ2-5, with 9 bases aligning to TRBD1. This CDR3 has 15 amino acids. J lost 0 bases, V lost 4 bases, and 3 bases had no gene match. Germline V lookup: CDR1 LGHDT, CDR2 YNNKEL (reference sequence). CDR3 DNA: TGTGCCAGCAGCCGAGGGACAGGGAACCAAGAGACCCAGTACTTC. Amino acid sequence: CASSRGTGNQETQYF.

V is TRBV6-1 and J is TRBJ1-2; D is unresolved. The length of the CDR3 is 14 residues. The germline V and J ends were trimmed by 2 bases and 8 bases, with 15 bases remaining between them. Germline CDR1 MNHNS, CDR2 SASEGT. The CDR3 loop is CASSESSVTFGYTF. The CDR3 DNA reads as TGTGCCAGCAGTGAATCCTCTGTGACATTCGGCTACACCTTC.

This chain links TRBV7-9 with TRBJ2-1; TRBD2 is a possible D gene (6 bases). The CDR3 is 14 amino acids. V lost 5 bases, J lost 6 bases, and 14 bases lay in between. CDR1 and CDR2 from the germline V gene are SEHNR and FQNEAQ (reference sequence). The CDR3 here is CASSRGAGVNEQFF. The CDR3 region has the DNA TGTGCCAGCAGCCGCGGGGCAGGCGTCAATGAGCAGTTCTTC.

The genes are TRBV11-2 and TRBJ2-3; D is possibly TRBD2 (5 bases). The CDR3 covers 15 residues. V lost 2 bases to trimming and J lost 2 bases, with 11 bases between them. Germline V gene sequence: CDR1 SGHAT, CDR2 FQNNGV. CDR3 sequence: CASSLSGGTTDTQYF. DNA of the CDR3: TGTGCCAGCAGCTTAAGTGGAGGAACCACAGATACGCAGTATTTT.

For this clone: Other DNA sequences from this sample encode an identical CDR3 as well. The chain employs TRBV18 and TRBJ2-3; D is unresolved. This CDR3 region has 15 residues. In germline, CDR1 is KGHSH, CDR2 LQKENI. Trimming pared 3 bases from V and 1 base from J, leaving 11 bases between. DNA for the CDR3: TGTGCCAGCTCACCCCCCTTGGCTGGCACAGATACGCAGTATTTT. This encodes CASSPPLAGTDTQYF.

This chain joins TRBV1 and TRBJ2-5; the table names TRBD2, a call not compared with the DNA. TRBV1 is termed a pseudogene. CDR3 length equals 17 residues. The CDR3 spells CTSSQASSGGFQETQYF. The CDR3 coding sequence is TGCACCAGCAGCCAAGCAAGTAGCGGGGGTTTCCAAGAGACCCAGTACTTC.

The chain links TRBV4-1 to TRBJ2-2; 12 positions agree with TRBD2. The CDR3 runs to 17 residues. Germline V gene data show CDR1 as MGHRA and CDR2 as YSYEKL. The V and J ends lost 0 bases and 9 bases, in that order; junction bases with no gene match: 8. The CDR3: CASSQDLAGGSSRELFF. In nucleotides, the CDR3 is TGCGCCAGCAGCCAAGACCTAGCGGGGGGGTCGTCTCGGGAGCTGTTTTTT.